What follows are 31 T cell receptor beta chains derived from one specimen sequenced in a study of CD8+ T cells in alopecia areata. cDNA reverse transcribed from extracted RNA served as the sequencing template. TCRdb's copy holds only in-frame clones and misses some; the assay was immunoSEQ multiplex PCR. The data list around 9,600 clones, none observed once; roughly a fifth falls to the top ten. Cells from pooled cutaneous lymph nodes were sorted by CD4, CD8alpha, NKG2D, NKG2ACE and other markers. Sequences were obtained from CD8+ T cells sorted from a lymph node. These receptor sequences come from a C3H/HeJ mouse with alopecia areata. For the strain, the MHC haplotype given is H2-k.

In its sample, this clone was seen many times. Gene names refer to mouse genes. The read terminates 4 residues ahead of where the CDR3 ends, so the germline J gene completes it. The rearrangement links TRBV19 to TRBJ2-5; weak D call: TRBD2 (5 bases). Per the germline V gene, CDR1 is FNHDT and CDR2 is SITEND (reference sequence). The CDR3 has 12 amino acids. The CDR3 reads CASSIWADTQYF. The part of the CDR3 DNA that was read is TGTGCCAGCAGTATCTGGGCAGAC.

Many counts were recorded for this clone. Here the gene names and germline are mouse. The CDR3 is cut off 4 residues early in the read; its end comes from the germline J gene. The chain recombines TRBV19 with TRBJ2-2; the D gene is possibly TRBD1 (5 bases). V was cut by 2 bases and J by 2 bases, with 10 bases left in between. Germline CDR1 reads FNHDT; CDR2 reads SITEND (reference sequence). The CDR3 is made up of 15 amino acids. The CDR3 protein is CASSIPDKNTGQLYF. The sequenced CDR3 bases are TGTGCCAGCAGTATCCCGGACAAGAACACCGGG.

By share, this clone ranks as medium-sized (0.01 to 0.1%). The gene names here belong to mouse. Read coverage stops 4 residues before the CDR3 terminus; the germline J gene supplies the remainder. V and J are TRBV17 and TRBJ2-1; possible D gene TRBD2, 5 bases. Trimming left V 3 bases short and J 2 bases short, with 5 bases between. From germline, CDR1 is MNHDT and CDR2 YYDKIL. The CDR3 runs 13 residues. The CDR3 DNA, read in part, is TGTGCTAGCAGTAGTGGGGACTATGCT. The encoded protein is CASSSGDYA. The CDR3 reads in full as CASSSGDYAEQFF.

This clone is medium-sized in the sample. Germline and genes here are mouse. The CDR3 is cut off 4 residues early in the read; its end comes from the germline J gene. The rearrangement joins TRBV13-1 to TRBJ1-1, with 8 nucleotides matching TRBD1. From germline, CDR1 is NSHNY and CDR2 SYGAGN. The length of the CDR3 is 14 residues. CDR3 protein: CASSDARQGTEVFF. The sequenced CDR3 bases are TGTGCCAGCAGTGATGCGAGACAGGGGACA.

This clone was counted many times. Gene names follow the mouse nomenclature. The read ends 4 residues shy of where the CDR3 ends; the end is completed using the germline J gene. This chain uses TRBV13-2 with TRBJ2-7; D unresolved. Germline loops: CDR1 NNHNN, CDR2 SYGAGS (reference sequence). The length of the CDR3 is 12 residues. Trimming cost V 2 bases and J 2 bases, with 5 bases left between them. CDR3: CASGEVTYEQYF. The part of the CDR3 DNA that was read is TGTGCCAGCGGTGAGGTCACCTAT.

This clone was counted many times. Germline and genes here are mouse. Sequencing ends 4 residues short of the CDR3 end; the germline J gene provides the rest. The V gene is TRBV13-3, the J gene TRBJ2-4, with TRBD1 matching over 7 bases. The CDR3 has 14 amino acids. From germline, CDR1 is NNHDY and CDR2 SYVADS. The CDR3 sequence: CASSDAGTENTLYF. CDR3 bases read: TGTGCCAGCAGTGATGCTGGGACAGAAAAC.

This clone was counted many times. Mouse gene names apply. The sequenced fragment ends 4 residues before the CDR3 boundary, so the rest is inferred from the germline J gene. J is TRBJ2-2 and V is TRBV1; the D gene is possibly TRBD2 (6 bases). Looked up from germline, CDR1 is NSQYPW and CDR2 is LRSPGD (reference sequence). The V gene lost 0 bases and the J gene lost 0 bases, with 8 bases spanning the gap. The CDR3 covers 16 residues. The CDR3 loop is CTCSADGGANTGQLYF. The sequenced part of the CDR3 DNA is TGCACCTGCAGTGCAGATGGGGGTGCAAACACCGGG.

This clone was counted a few times. The gene names given are mouse names. The read stops 3 residues short of the end of the CDR3; the missing end is completed from the germline J gene. The chain is built from TRBV2 and TRBJ1-6; 10 bases are shared with TRBD1. TRBJ1-6 qualifies as an ORF whose function is uncertain. CDR1 is LGHNA, CDR2 YSYQKL, per germline. This CDR3 region has 17 residues. V was clipped by 0 bases and J by 3 bases; unmatched bases: 2. The CDR3 DNA, read in part, is TGTGCCAGCAGCCAAGATCGGACAGGGGGCTATAATTCGCCC. Protein sequence: CASSQDRTGGYNSP. The entire CDR3 protein is CASSQDRTGGYNSPLYF.

Remarks on this clone: Gene names and germline match the mouse. The read comes to an end 4 residues before the CDR3 does, leaving the germline J gene to fill in the end. V gene TRBV19 combines with J gene TRBJ2-5; D might be TRBD2 (6 bases). Germline CDR1 reads FNHDT; CDR2 reads SITEND (reference sequence). The CDR3 runs 14 residues. CDR3 sequence reads: CASSIPTGLDTQYF. The sequenced CDR3 bases are TGTGCCAGCAGTATACCCACGGGACTCGAC.

This clone has ten or more counts. Gene names refer to mouse genes. The read ends 4 residues early relative to the CDR3; the germline J gene fills the gap. This chain connects TRBV13-2 to TRBJ2-1; 9 positions match TRBD2. The CDR3 runs to 15 residues. CDR1 NNHNN and CDR2 SYGAGS come from the germline V gene (reference sequence). Trimming at V came to 3 bases and at J to 3 bases, leaving 4 bases not matched to a gene. The CDR3: CASGALWGGYAEQFF. The covered CDR3 bases are TGTGCCAGCGGTGCCCTCTGGGGGGGCTATGCT.

This clone was seen at least ten times. Germline and genes here are mouse. The CDR3 end is not reached by the read, which stops 4 residues before it; the germline J gene fills it in. The genes are TRBV14 and TRBJ2-5; 8 bases are shared with TRBD2. This CDR3 has 15 amino acids. Losses at the gene ends were 5 bases for V and 0 bases for J; bases not matched to a gene: 5. Per the germline V gene, CDR1 is SGHDT and CDR2 is FRDEAV. Incomplete CDR3 DNA: TGTGCCAGCAGCCGACTGGGGCTTAACCAAGAC. It codes for CASSRLGLNQD. The full CDR3 sequence reads CASSRLGLNQDTQYF. The full variable domain, with the rest looked up from reference TRBV14 and TRBJ2-5, is EAGVTQSPRYAVLQEGQAVSFWCDPISGHDTLYWYQQPRDQGPQLLVYFRDEAVIDNSQLPSDRFSAVRPKGTNSTLKIQSAKQGDTATYLCASSRLGLNQDTQYFGPGTRLLVL.

This clone was detected ten times or more. Gene and germline names: mouse. The read halts 4 residues ahead of the CDR3 end, with the missing end drawn from the germline J gene. The rearrangement links TRBV13-2 to TRBJ2-4, with 9 bases lining up with TRBD2. The CDR3 is 16 residues long. The V gene end was trimmed by 0 bases and the J gene end by 0 bases; junction bases not matched to a gene: 2. Looked up from germline, CDR1 is NNHNN and CDR2 is SYGAGS (reference sequence). The part of the CDR3 DNA that was read is TGTGCCAGCGGTGATGCGACTGGGGGTAGTCAAAAC. Translated, it gives CASGDATGGSQN. The whole CDR3 region reads CASGDATGGSQNTLYF.

This clone was observed a handful of times. The gene names here belong to mouse. Sequencing ends 4 residues short of the CDR3 end; the germline J gene provides the rest. The chain has TRBV31 and TRBJ2-4; 8 bases align to TRBD2. This CDR3 comprises 14 residues. With V trimmed by 0 bases and J by 3 bases, 2 bases remained unmatched. Germline V gene sequence: CDR1 GKSSPN, CDR2 SITVG. The part of the CDR3 DNA that was read is TGTGCCTGGAGTCTAGCTGGGGGGCAAAAC. Amino acids: CAWSLAGGQN. Given in full, the CDR3 is CAWSLAGGQNTLYF.

In its sample, this clone ranks as medium-sized. These gene names are mouse names. The read gets to within 4 residues of the CDR3 end, and the germline J gene fills in the rest. At the DNA level, this CDR3 is encoded by other sequences in the same sample as well. The rearrangement joins TRBV13-2 to TRBJ2-7, with 8 bases aligning to TRBD2. This CDR3 comprises 13 residues. Germline CDR1 and CDR2: NNHNN and SYGAGS (reference sequence). The covered CDR3 bases are TGTGCCAGCGGTGACCGGACTGGGTAT. Translated, it gives CASGDRTGY. The full CDR3 is CASGDRTGYEQYF.

This clone qualifies as medium-sized. Mouse gene names and germline throughout. The CDR3 is cut off 4 residues early in the read; its end comes from the germline J gene. The chain joins TRBV13-3 to TRBJ2-7; 7 nucleotides match TRBD1. From germline, CDR1 is NNHDY and CDR2 SYVADS. The CDR3 is made up of 15 amino acids. The V segment lost 0 bases and the J segment 0 bases; nucleotides outside the gene matches: 3. CDR3: CASSDDRDSSYEQYF. Incomplete CDR3 DNA: TGTGCCAGCAGTGATGACCGGGACAGCTCCTAT.

The table lists this clone with many counts. Germline and genes here are mouse. The sequenced part of the CDR3 DNA is TGTGCCAGCAGTGATGCAGGGGGGGCAGGGGGGAGTCAAAAC. Protein sequence: CASSDAGGAGGSQN. The entire CDR3 protein reads CASSDAGGAGGSQNTLYF. The chain uses TRBV13-3 and TRBJ2-4; D might be TRBD2 (8 bases). The CDR3 is cut off 4 residues early in the read; its end comes from the germline J gene. The CDR3 loop spans 18 amino acids. Germline V CDR1 and CDR2: NNHDY, SYVADS. The V end was cut by 0 bases, the J end by 0 bases, with 17 bases between.

This clone has a count of ten or more. Here the gene names and germline are mouse. The read falls 4 residues short of the CDR3 end, and the missing part is taken from the germline J gene. The V gene is TRBV19, the J gene TRBJ2-1; 9 nucleotides align to TRBD1. The CDR3 covers 15 residues. The trim removed 1 base at V and 5 bases at J, leaving 4 bases unmatched. Per germline, CDR1 FNHDT and CDR2 SITEND (reference sequence). The CDR3 sequence is CASSIHGQGNAEQFF. The DNA read from the CDR3 is TGTGCCAGCAGTATACATGGACAGGGGAATGCT.

This clone came up many times. All gene names here are mouse names. The CDR3 end falls 4 residues outside the read, so it is completed with the germline J gene. The chain links TRBV13-3 to TRBJ2-7; 12 bases are a match to TRBD2. CDR3 size: 15 residues. V was pared by 4 bases and J by 3 bases, with 5 bases of the junction left unmatched. From germline, CDR1 is NNHDY and CDR2 SYVADS. The sequenced CDR3 bases are TGTGCCAGCAGTCGACTGGGGGGGCGCTTCTAT. This gives the protein CASSRLGGRFY. The full CDR3 protein is CASSRLGGRFYEQYF.

This clone was found a few times. Any gene name here is a mouse gene name. The read ends 4 residues early relative to the CDR3; the germline J gene fills the gap. The rearrangement joins TRBV31 to TRBJ2-5, with TRBD2 matching 11 bases. Germline CDR1 GKSSPN, CDR2 SITVG. The CDR3 has 19 residues. The CDR3: CAWSPSSPFLLGGRDTQYF. The DNA read from the CDR3 is TGTGCCTGGAGTCCCTCTTCCCCATTCCTACTGGGGGGGCGCGAC. Complete variable domain (other parts from reference TRBV31 and TRBJ2-5): AQTIHQWPVAEIKAVGSPLSLGCTIKGKSSPNLYWYWQATGGTLQQLFYSITVGQVESVVQLNLSASRPKDDQFILSTEKLLLSHSGFYLCAWSPSSPFLLGGRDTQYFGPGTRLLVL.

This clone occurred a few times. The gene names here belong to mouse. Coverage ceases 4 residues before the CDR3 finishes, and the germline J gene fills in the end. The rearrangement links TRBV5 to TRBJ2-4; TRBD2 is a possible D gene (6 bases). Trimming shortened V by 1 base and J by 2 bases, and 7 bases separated the two germline ends. The CDR3 contains 14 residues. Per germline, CDR1 LGHNA and CDR2 YNLKQL (reference sequence). The chain's CDR3 is CASSQGGDQNTLYF. The covered CDR3 bases are TGTGCCAGCAGCCAAGGGGGGGATCAAAAC.

This clone has just a few counts. The listed genes are named as in mouse. The chain's CDR3 is CASSLGTGGYAEQFF. Incomplete CDR3 DNA: TGTGCCAGCAGCCTCGGGACTGGGGGTTATGCT. The V gene is TRBV2, the J gene TRBJ2-1; TRBD2 aligns across 11 bases. From the germline J gene comes the end of the CDR3, since the read stops 4 residues before it. The length of the CDR3 is 15 residues. The germline gives CDR1 LGHNA, CDR2 YSYQKL. V lost 4 bases, J lost 4 bases, and 3 bases stayed unmatched.

This clone was seen more than once but under ten times. Gene names are mouse gene names. Sequencing ends 4 residues short of the CDR3 end; the germline J gene provides the rest. This sequence joins TRBV13-3 and TRBJ2-5; 12 bases map to TRBD2. The germline gives CDR1 NNHDY, CDR2 SYVADS. The CDR3 is 13 amino acids. The CDR3 here is CASGDWGEDTQYF. The sequenced CDR3 bases are TGTGCCAGCGGGGACTGGGGGGAAGAC. Combining the CDR3 with reference TRBV13-3 and TRBJ2-5 gives the whole variable domain EAAVTQSPRSKVAVTGGKVTLSCHQTNNHDYMYWYRQDTGHGLRLIHYSYVADSTEKGDIPDGYKASRPSQENFSLILELASLSQTAVYFCASGDWGEDTQYFGPGTRLLVL.

This clone occurred many times. Gene names and germline refer to mouse. The read terminates 4 residues before the CDR3 end, so the remaining end is supplied by the germline J gene. The chain recombines TRBV24 with TRBJ1-1; D possibly corresponds to TRBD1 (6 bases). The CDR3 has 15 amino acids. Germline V gene lookup returns CDR1 KGHTA and CDR2 FRNEEI. The V end lost 2 bases, the J end lost 1 base, and 11 bases lay between the germline ends. This chain's CDR3 is CASSLLRDKNTEVFF. The sequenced CDR3 bases are TGTGCCAGCAGTCTGCTCCGGGACAAAAACACA.

Regarding this clone: The listed genes are named as in mouse. From the germline J gene comes the end of the CDR3, since the read stops 4 residues before it. This sequence joins TRBV13-2 and TRBJ2-7; D is possibly TRBD1 (6 bases). Germline CDR1 NNHNN, CDR2 SYGAGS (reference sequence). With 0 bases removed from V and 0 bases from J, the gap between germline ends came to 10 bases. The CDR3 loop spans 15 amino acids. CDR3 DNA, as far as it was read: TGTGCCAGCGGTGATGAAAGGGGGACCTCCTAT. Protein sequence: CASGDERGTSY. The entire CDR3 protein reads CASGDERGTSYEQYF.

This clone was observed a handful of times. Genes here carry mouse names. The DNA ends 4 residues before the CDR3 does, and the rest of the CDR3 is filled in from the germline J gene. The chain carries TRBV19 and TRBJ2-5; weak D call: TRBD2 (6 bases). The V end was cut by 2 bases, the J end by 2 bases, with 9 bases between. Per the germline V gene, CDR1 is FNHDT and CDR2 is SITEND (reference sequence). The CDR3 is 14 residues long. Incomplete CDR3 DNA: TGTGCCAGCAGTATTCGGGGGGTCCAAGAC. Protein: CASSIRGVQD. The CDR3, in full, reads CASSIRGVQDTQYF.

This clone is termed medium-sized. Any gene name here is a mouse gene name. The CDR3 goes on 4 residues after the read ends, and that part is filled in from the germline J gene. The chain couples TRBV13-1 to TRBJ2-2; 8 bases match TRBD1. The CDR3 length is 16 residues. Per germline, CDR1 NSHNY and CDR2 SYGAGN. With V trimmed by 3 bases and J by 0 bases, 4 bases remained unmatched. CDR3 bases read: TGTGCCAGCAGTGCCCTGGACAGGGCAAACACCGGG. Translated: CASSALDRANTG. The whole CDR3 region reads CASSALDRANTGQLYF.

A few counts support this clone. Genes and germline come from the mouse. The read comes to an end 4 residues before the CDR3 does, leaving the germline J gene to fill in the end. The chain has TRBV14 and TRBJ1-1; 11 positions agree with TRBD1. CDR1 and CDR2 (germline): SGHDT, FRDEAV. The CDR3 runs to 13 residues. The CDR3: CASRPGQGGEVFF. The CDR3 bases that were read are TGTGCCAGCAGGCCGGGACAGGGGGGA. Based on the CDR3 plus reference TRBV14 and TRBJ1-1, the full variable domain is EAGVTQSPRYAVLQEGQAVSFWCDPISGHDTLYWYQQPRDQGPQLLVYFRDEAVIDNSQLPSDRFSAVRPKGTNSTLKIQSAKQGDTATYLCASRPGQGGEVFFGKGTRLTVV.

This clone was observed many times. Germline and genes here are mouse. Sequencing ends 4 residues short of the CDR3 end; the germline J gene provides the rest. The chain employs TRBV13-2 and TRBJ2-1; 9 bases are a match to TRBD2. Germline values: CDR1 NNHNN, CDR2 SYGAGS (reference sequence). The CDR3 contains 14 residues. The DNA read from the CDR3 is TGTGCCAGCGGTGAATGGCTGGGGGGGGCT. Protein product: CASGEWLGGA. The full CDR3 is CASGEWLGGAEQFF.

This clone rates as medium-sized. Here the gene names and germline are mouse. Read data end 4 residues before the CDR3 end; the end is taken from the germline J gene. The chain is built from TRBV16 and TRBJ1-2, with a tentative D call TRBD1 (6 bases). The V gene's germline CDR1 is SGHSA and CDR2 FRNQAP. V gave up 1 base and J gave up 3 bases, with 6 bases separating them. This CDR3 is 13 amino acids long. The CDR3 loop is CASSLAGDSDYTF. The sequenced part of the CDR3 DNA is TGTGCAAGCAGCTTAGCAGGGGACTCC.

This clone was detected many times. Mouse germline and gene names are used. The observed sequence ends 4 residues before the CDR3 terminus, with the missing tail filled in from the germline J gene. This sequence joins TRBV19 and TRBJ2-4; D remains unclear. The germline V gene encodes CDR1 FNHDT and CDR2 SITEND (reference sequence). V lost 0 bases to trimming and J lost 0 bases, with 8 bases between them. This CDR3 is 15 amino acids long. The CDR3 DNA, read in part, is TGTGCCAGCAGTATAGGGGAACGGAGTCAAAAC. This translates into CASSIGERSQN. The CDR3 in full is CASSIGERSQNTLYF.

Sample share makes this clone medium-sized (0.01 to 0.1%). Mouse germline and gene names are used. The read finishes 4 residues shy of the CDR3 end, and the germline J gene is used to complete it. This chain uses TRBV13-1 with TRBJ1-1, with D tentatively TRBD1 (6 bases). The germline gives CDR1 NSHNY, CDR2 SYGAGN. This CDR3 comprises 14 residues. V dropped 0 bases and J dropped 4 bases, with 10 bases sitting between them. CDR3 in amino acids: CASSDAGAGTEVFF. The covered CDR3 bases are TGTGCCAGCAGTGATGCAGGGGCGGGCACA.